These 21 T cell receptor beta chains were all obtained from the same sample, sequenced in a study of blood T cell repertoires in COVID-19. Using immunoSEQ multiplex PCR, the repertoire was profiled, and TCRdb retains in-frame clones only, with some absent. The repertoire holds over 200,000 clones, with just over 90% as singletons. Input material: peripheral blood. Receptors were obtained from a man between 25 and 39 years old with acute or convalescent COVID-19.

J is TRBJ1-5 and V is TRBV19; TRBD1 matches 11 bases. Unmatched junction bases numbered 9, after V lost 5 bases and J lost 6 bases. Germline values: CDR1 LNHDA, CDR2 SQIVND (reference sequence). This CDR3 region has 16 residues. The CDR3 DNA is TGTGCCAGTAGTCTAGGGACAGGGGGTTGGTTTCAGCCCCAGCATTTT. Protein product: CASSLGTGGWFQPQHF.

The chain has TRBV7-8 and TRBJ1-2, with D possibly matching TRBD1 (6 bases). The CDR3 spans 14 residues. V lost 1 base, J lost 4 bases, and 10 bases lay in between. Looked up from germline, CDR1 is SGHVS and CDR2 is FQNEAQ. The CDR3: CASSLVGTIYGYTF. The CDR3 coding sequence is TGTGCCAGCAGCTTAGTGGGGACAATCTATGGCTACACCTTC.

This rearrangement joins TRBV6-5 to TRBJ2-3, with D maybe TRBD2 (6 bases). Deletions cut 6 bases from V and 2 bases from J, with 12 bases between. Germline loops: CDR1 MNHEY, CDR2 SVGAGI. The CDR3 is 14 residues long. This CDR3 reads CASSRTTYTDTQYF. The CDR3 nucleotides read TGTGCCAGCAGCAGGACTACCTACACAGATACGCAGTATTTT.

A note on this clone: One end of the junction varies from germline; a read error may be responsible. The chain links TRBV7-7 to TRBJ2-5; a weak D match, TRBD1 (5 bases). The germline CDR1 and CDR2 sequences are SSHAT and FNYEAQ (reference sequence). This CDR3 spans 15 amino acids. The CDR3 here is CASSPSHSGQETQYF. CDR3 bases: TGTGCTAGCAGCCCGTCGCATTCAGGGCAAGAGACCCAGTACTTC.

J is TRBJ2-2 and V is TRBV21-1; the DNA was not used to check the table's D call, TRBD2. TRBV21-1 is described as a pseudogene. The CDR3 is made up of 15 amino acids. The CDR3 region is CASSKGGQYTGELFF. The DNA of the CDR3 is TGTGCCAGCAGCAAAGGAGGGCAATACACCGGGGAGCTGTTTTTT.

Note on this clone: The same CDR3 can be traced to other DNA sequences in this sample. The CDR3 nucleotides are TGTGCCAGCAGCTTCACCTACGAGCAGTACTTC. Amino acid sequence: CASSFTYEQYF. The chain links TRBV7-9 to TRBJ2-7; D is undetermined. V was clipped by 3 bases and J by 2 bases, with 2 bases between them. Germline V gene lookup returns CDR1 SEHNR and CDR2 FQNEAQ (reference sequence). The CDR3 is 11 residues long.

Regarding this clone: At one end the junction does not follow the germline gene, possibly because of a read error. The J gene is TRBJ2-3, the V gene TRBV7-8; possibly TRBD2 for D (5 bases). The CDR3 has 15 amino acids. The V gene's germline CDR1 is SGHVS and CDR2 FQNEAQ. This CDR3 reads CASSLGGRPTDTQYF. CDR3 DNA: TGTGCCAGCAGTTTAGGAGGTCGACCCACAGATACGCAGTATTTT.

This clone occurred once. J is TRBJ2-7 and V is TRBV27; the match to TRBD2 covers 9 bases. Germline V gene sequence: CDR1 MNHEY, CDR2 SMNVEV (reference sequence). CDR3 length: 12 amino acids. After removal of 6 bases from V and 7 bases from J, the junction contained 4 bases not matched to a gene. CDR3 nucleotides: TGTGCCAGCAGCGTGCTAGCGGGGGAGCAGTACTTC. Residues: CASSVLAGEQYF.

The chain recombines TRBV25-1 with TRBJ1-2; D possibly corresponds to TRBD1 (5 bases). CDR3 length equals 12 residues. V was shortened by 5 bases and J by 8 bases, with 12 bases between the two germline ends. Germline V gene lookup returns CDR1 MGHDK and CDR2 SYGVNS. The CDR3 bases are TGTGCCAGCAGTATTCAGGGTCTCGGCTACACCTTC. This gives the protein CASSIQGLGYTF.

The CDR3: CASSYSGVRYF. DNA for the CDR3: TGTGCCAGCAGTTACTCCGGGGTGCGGTACTTC. This chain uses TRBV6-5 with TRBJ2-7; TRBD2 might be the D (5 bases). V lost 0 bases to trimming and J lost 12 bases, with 9 bases between them. The germline V gene encodes CDR1 MNHEY and CDR2 SVGAGI. CDR3 length equals 11 residues.

The chain carries TRBV10-1 and TRBJ2-4; D is possibly TRBD1 (5 bases). Trimming removed 8 bases from V and 0 bases from J, with 8 bases in between. Germline values: CDR1 WNHNN, CDR2 SYGVQD (reference sequence). The CDR3 is 13 amino acids. In nucleotides, the CDR3 is TGCGCCAGCGGAGACAGAGCCAAAAACATTCAGTACTTC. It yields the protein CASGDRAKNIQYF.

The rearrangement links TRBV3-1 (or the pseudogene TRBV3-2) to TRBJ2-1, with TRBD2 matching 12 bases. The V gene end was trimmed by 2 bases and the J gene end by 4 bases; junction bases not matched to a gene: 6. This CDR3 is built from 17 residues. The germline gives CDR1 LGHDT, CDR2 YNNKEL (reference sequence). DNA of the CDR3: TGTGCCAGCAGCCAACTTATTCTAGCGGGGGGGTACAATGAGCAGTTCTTC. It yields the protein CASSQLILAGGYNEQFF.

The chain has TRBV4-2 and TRBJ2-1; 7 bases line up with TRBD2. This CDR3 region has 15 residues. V lost 3 bases, J lost 6 bases, and 8 bases stayed unmatched. Germline V gene lookup returns CDR1 LGHNA and CDR2 YNFKEQ. For the CDR3, the DNA is TGTGCCAGCAGCCAGCCAACCGGGACTACCAATGAGCAGTTCTTC. It specifies CASSQPTGTTNEQFF.

This clone turned up a few times. The chain employs TRBV28 and TRBJ1-1; the match to TRBD1 covers 8 bases. The CDR3 runs to 13 residues. V was clipped by 6 bases and J by 8 bases; unmatched bases: 8. CDR1 and CDR2 (germline): MDHEN, SYDVKM. CDR3 protein: CASRPDRVREAFF. Here the CDR3 DNA reads TGTGCCAGCAGACCGGACAGGGTCAGGGAAGCTTTCTTT.

This clone was recorded once. J is TRBJ2-7 and V is TRBV30; 10 bases map to TRBD2. The CDR3 extends over 13 amino acids. J lost 5 bases, V lost 2 bases, and 3 bases had no gene match. Looked up from germline, CDR1 is GTSNPN and CDR2 is SVGIG (reference sequence). CDR3 loop: CAWSSGLADEQYF. DNA of the CDR3: TGTGCCTGGAGTAGCGGACTAGCGGACGAGCAGTACTTC.

CDR3 loop: CASSNPSQPQHF. The CDR3 DNA sequence: TGTGCCAGTAGTAATCCATCCCAGCCCCAGCATTTT. This sequence joins TRBV19 and TRBJ1-5; D call uncertain. There are 12 residues in the CDR3. The germline V gene has CDR1 LNHDA and CDR2 SQIVND (reference sequence). Trimming removed 4 bases at V and 7 bases at J, with 8 bases between.

This chain connects TRBV2 to TRBJ1-6; 7 bases align to TRBD1. The V segment lost 6 bases and the J segment 13 bases; nucleotides outside the gene matches: 18. CDR3 length: 16 residues. The germline V gene has CDR1 SNHLY and CDR2 FYNNEI. DNA of the CDR3: TGTGCCAGCAGAATCGATTTAGGGACAGATTCCGCCCCCCTCCACTTT. It specifies CASRIDLGTDSAPLHF. The whole variable domain, filled in from reference TRBV2 and TRBJ1-6, reads EPEVTQTPSHQVTQMGQEVILRCVPISNHLYFYWYRQILGQKVEFLVSFYNNEISEKSEIFDDQFSVERPDGSNFTLKIRSTKLEDSAMYFCASRIDLGTDSAPLHFGNGTRLTVT.

This clone was observed a handful of times. The V gene is TRBV18, the J gene TRBJ1-1; D remains ambiguous. Germline lookup yields CDR1 KGHSH and CDR2 LQKENI. The length of the CDR3 is 15 residues. Trimming removed 0 bases from V and 6 bases from J, with 14 bases in between. The CDR3 loop reads CASSPPRFGWSEAFF. The CDR3 DNA is TGTGCCAGCTCACCACCGAGATTCGGTTGGTCTGAAGCTTTCTTT.

The V call is TRBV4-1, the J call TRBJ1-6, with 8 bases fitting TRBD1. The V gene's germline CDR1 is MGHRA and CDR2 YSYEKL. The V segment lost 3 bases and the J segment 9 bases; nucleotides outside the gene matches: 7. The CDR3 is 15 residues long. CDR3 bases: TGCGCCAGCAGCCAGCCACAGGGGGTCGGTTCACCCCTCCACTTT. Protein sequence: CASSQPQGVGSPLHF.

The chain recombines TRBV20-1 with TRBJ1-2; a possible D gene is TRBD1 (6 bases). CDR3 length: 16 residues. The ends were cut back, 3 bases at V and 4 bases at J, with 21 bases in the middle. CDR1 is DFQATT and CDR2 is SNEGSKA in the germline V gene (reference sequence). CDR3 residues: CSASSSFRGQGYGYTF. The CDR3 DNA follows: TGCAGTGCTAGTTCCTCATTCAGGGGTCAGGGCTATGGCTACACCTTC.

The V and J genes are TRBV28 and TRBJ1-1, with 7 nucleotides matching TRBD1. The J segment lost 4 bases and the V segment lost 5 bases, leaving 4 bases of the junction unmatched. This CDR3 region has 13 residues. Germline lookup yields CDR1 MDHEN and CDR2 SYDVKM. The CDR3 DNA reads TGTGCCAGCAGTATAAACAGGGGCACTGAAGCTTTCTTT. It encodes CASSINRGTEAFF.